A single sample gave rise to the 24 T cell receptor beta chains below, sequenced in a study of blood T cell repertoires in COVID-19. TCRdb's table, derived via immunoSEQ multiplex PCR, lists solely in-frame clones and lacks some. The repertoire includes around 270,000 clones, over 75% of them detected once, and 2.5% to 3.5% sits in the top ten. The sequencing input was PBMCs or T cells enriched from blood (not recorded which). Source of these receptors: a woman in her thirties or forties who had been exposed to COVID-19.

This sequence joins TRBV18 and TRBJ2-3; no clear D. The CDR3 covers 14 residues. The V end lost 6 bases, the J end lost 0 bases, and 10 bases lay between the germline ends. Looked up from germline, CDR1 is KGHSH and CDR2 is LQKENI. The CDR3 protein is CASSQAISTDTQYF. The CDR3 nucleotides are TGTGCCAGCTCCCAAGCGATTAGCACAGATACGCAGTATTTT.

This rearrangement joins TRBV20-1 to TRBJ2-5; no definite D call. Trimming stripped 5 bases from V and 4 bases from J, with 5 bases between. The germline gives CDR1 DFQATT, CDR2 SNEGSKA (reference sequence). The CDR3 length is 10 residues. The chain's CDR3 is CSAFSETQYF. The CDR3 DNA sequence: TGCAGTGCTTTCTCAGAGACCCAGTACTTC.

The chain has TRBV7-2 and TRBJ1-2, with no clear D. Between the trimmed V and J ends, which lost 1 base and 4 bases, there was a span of 16 bases. The CDR3 runs 16 residues. Germline values: CDR1 SGHTA, CDR2 FQGNSA. CDR3 in amino acids: CASSLVAGEIIYGYTF. CDR3 nucleotide sequence: TGTGCCAGCAGCTTAGTAGCGGGCGAAATAATCTATGGCTACACCTTC.

This clone was observed a single time. The chain carries TRBV4-3 and TRBJ2-5; D not resolved. The CDR3 length is 14 residues. Germline CDR1 and CDR2: LGHNA and YSLEER. Trimming shortened V by 0 bases and J by 1 base, and 6 bases separated the two germline ends. CDR3 protein: CASSQDRLQETQYF. DNA for the CDR3: TGCGCCAGCAGCCAAGATAGACTCCAAGAGACCCAGTACTTC.

The chain carries TRBV6-5 and TRBJ1-1; 9 bases are a match to TRBD1. Per the germline V gene, CDR1 is MNHEY and CDR2 is SVGAGI. V was clipped by 8 bases and J by 4 bases; unmatched bases: 8. The CDR3 runs 14 residues. CDR3 in amino acids: CASSKGDRATEAFF. DNA of the CDR3: TGTGCCAGCTCCAAAGGGGACAGGGCCACTGAAGCTTTCTTT.

This chain links TRBV5-1 with TRBJ2-7; tentatively, D is TRBD1 (5 bases). The CDR3 loop spans 14 amino acids. CDR1 and CDR2 (germline): SGHRS, YFSETQ. The CDR3 region is CASSLRETAYEQYV. As DNA, the CDR3 is TGTGCCAGCAGCTTAAGAGAGACAGCCTACGAGCAGTACGTC.

The CDR3 region has the DNA TGTGCCAGCAGTGAAGCTGAAGACAGGGCCTCCACCGGGGAGCTGTTTTTT. The encoded protein is CASSEAEDRASTGELFF. The chain couples TRBV2 to TRBJ2-2; TRBD1 agrees at 7 bases. There are 17 residues in the CDR3. Germline lookup yields CDR1 SNHLY and CDR2 FYNNEI. The V and J ends lost 0 bases and 4 bases, in that order; junction bases with no gene match: 8. The full variable domain, with the rest looked up from reference TRBV2 and TRBJ2-2, is EPEVTQTPSHQVTQMGQEVILRCVPISNHLYFYWYRQILGQKVEFLVSFYNNEISEKSEIFDDQFSVERPDGSNFTLKIRSTKLEDSAMYFCASSEAEDRASTGELFFGEGSRLTVL.

This sequence joins TRBV7-2 and TRBJ2-3; D gene unclear. Per germline, CDR1 SGHTA and CDR2 FQGNSA. This CDR3 is built from 14 residues. V shed 1 base and J shed 1 base, with 6 bases lying between them. CDR3 sequence reads: CASSLGQGTDTQYF. CDR3 in DNA: TGTGCCAGCAGCTTAGGGCAGGGCACAGATACGCAGTATTTT.

This sequence joins TRBV6-4 and TRBJ1-2; 8 nucleotides align to TRBD1. The CDR3 is 15 amino acids. The germline gives CDR1 MRHNA, CDR2 SNTAGT. V shed 8 bases, J shed 1 base, and the junction held 9 bases outside the gene matches. The CDR3 nucleotides are TGTGCCAGCGGGGAACAGGGGGTTCATAACTATGGCTACACCTTC. This gives the protein CASGEQGVHNYGYTF.

This rearrangement joins TRBV7-8 to TRBJ2-1, with 11 bases lining up with TRBD2. V gave up 3 bases and J gave up 8 bases; unmatched junction bases: 6. CDR3 size: 15 residues. Germline loops: CDR1 SGHVS, CDR2 FQNEAQ. DNA of the CDR3: TGTGCCAGCAGCTTCAGTCTAGCGGGAGGAGATGAGCAGTTCTTC. This codes for CASSFSLAGGDEQFF.

The rearrangement uses TRBV28 and TRBJ2-1, with D hard to call. Per the germline V gene, CDR1 is MDHEN and CDR2 is SYDVKM. The CDR3 length is 13 residues. V was clipped by 1 base and J by 7 bases, with 8 bases between them. CDR3: CASSLSLVNEQFF. In nucleotides, the CDR3 is TGTGCCAGCAGTTTATCCCTCGTAAATGAGCAGTTCTTC.

This chain links TRBV6-5 with TRBJ2-4; a weak D match, TRBD2 (5 bases). V lost 5 bases to trimming and J lost 1 base, with 12 bases between them. CDR1 and CDR2 from the germline V gene are MNHEY and SVGAGI. This CDR3 has 15 amino acids. The CDR3, as DNA: TGTGCCAGCAGTCTGAACGGGGTTGCCAAAAACATTCAGTACTTC. Protein product: CASSLNGVAKNIQYF.

This clone was seen a few times. The rearrangement joins TRBV7-2 to TRBJ2-1, with 15 positions matching TRBD2. J gave up 2 bases and V 8 bases, and 13 bases lay outside the gene matches. Germline assignment: CDR1 SGHTA and CDR2 FQGNSA. CDR3 length equals 19 residues. The CDR3 region is CASRGMGLAGGITYNEQFF. The DNA for the CDR3 is TGTGCCAGCCGGGGGATGGGACTAGCGGGAGGTATTACCTACAATGAGCAGTTCTTC. The full variable domain, rest sourced from reference TRBV7-2 and TRBJ2-1, is GAGVSQSPSNKVTEKGKDVELRCDPISGHTALYWYRQSLGQGLEFLIYFQGNSAPDKSGLPSDRFSAERTGGSVSTLTIQRTQQEDSAVYLCASRGMGLAGGITYNEQFFGPGTRLTVL.

The CDR3 DNA is TGTGCCAGCGCCCTCGGGAGCTCTGGGGCCAACGTCCTGACTTTC. It encodes CASALGSSGANVLTF. The chain has TRBV5-4 and TRBJ2-6, with D maybe TRBD2 (6 bases). Looked up from germline, CDR1 is SGHNT and CDR2 is YYREEE (reference sequence). The V end lost 7 bases, the J end lost 0 bases, and 11 bases lay between the germline ends. CDR3 length equals 15 residues.

The CDR3 region has the DNA TGTGCCAGCAGCGTAAGCAGGGGGCCTACAGATACGCAGTATTTT. Amino acids: CASSVSRGPTDTQYF. This sequence joins TRBV9 and TRBJ2-3; TRBD1 aligns across 8 bases. CDR3 size: 15 residues. The germline V gene has CDR1 SGDLS and CDR2 YYNGEE. V was clipped by 1 base and J by 3 bases; unmatched bases: 4.

V gene TRBV18 combines with J gene TRBJ1-1, with D possibly matching TRBD1 (6 bases). The germline gives CDR1 KGHSH, CDR2 LQKENI. CDR3 size: 16 residues. The V gene lost 4 bases and the J gene lost 4 bases, with 19 bases spanning the gap. The DNA for the CDR3 is TGTGCCAGCTCACGCCGCACCCGGGACATCGGCACTGAAGCTTTCTTT. This encodes CASSRRTRDIGTEAFF.

This clone was observed a single time. J is TRBJ1-6 and V is TRBV9; 7 bases are shared with TRBD1. Germline-derived CDR1 and CDR2 are SGDLS and YYNGEE. J was trimmed by 0 bases and V by 0 bases; bases with no gene match: 6. The CDR3 spans 18 residues. DNA of the CDR3: TGTGCCAGCAGCGTAGCTGGGGACAGTAGCTCCTATAATTCACCCCTCCACTTT. This codes for CASSVAGDSSSYNSPLHF.

This chain uses TRBV27 with TRBJ2-5; maybe TRBD2 (6 bases). Germline lookup yields CDR1 MNHEY and CDR2 SMNVEV (reference sequence). Trimming cost V 3 bases and J 5 bases, with 10 bases left between them. The CDR3 loop spans 13 amino acids. This CDR3 is CASSFGGWETQYF. Here the CDR3 DNA reads TGTGCCAGCAGTTTCGGGGGATGGGAGACCCAGTACTTC.

The gene calls are TRBV7-3 and TRBJ2-1, with D uncertain. Germline-derived CDR1 and CDR2 are SGHTA and FQGTGA. Trimming took off 0 bases at V and 0 bases at J, with 9 bases between the two ends. This CDR3 is built from 16 residues. The CDR3 sequence is CASSLTGGSSYNEQFF. The CDR3 DNA reads as TGTGCCAGCAGCTTAACTGGCGGAAGCTCCTACAATGAGCAGTTCTTC.

The chain is built from TRBV24-1 and TRBJ2-7; 7 nucleotides align to TRBD1. V trimming: 4 bases; J trimming: 2 bases; junction bases outside the gene matches: 7. The CDR3 runs to 15 residues. In germline, CDR1 is KGHDR, CDR2 SFDVKD. The CDR3 sequence: CATSELDRLTYEQYF. CDR3 DNA: TGTGCCACCAGTGAATTGGACAGGCTCACCTACGAGCAGTACTTC.

The chain has TRBV24-1 and TRBJ1-2; a possible D gene is TRBD1 (5 bases). The CDR3 covers 11 residues. Deletions cut 6 bases from V and 8 bases from J, with 9 bases between. The germline V gene has CDR1 KGHDR and CDR2 SFDVKD. The CDR3 nucleotides read TGTGCCACCAGTCAGGGTGGGGGCTACACCTTC. Translated, it gives CATSQGGGYTF.

Written as DNA, the CDR3 is TGCGCCAGCAGCCTACGTCCCGGGACTAGTACTTATGAGCAGTTCTTC. This encodes CASSLRPGTSTYEQFF. The J gene is TRBJ2-1, the V gene TRBV4-1; 8 nucleotides match TRBD2. Germline CDR1 is MGHRA and CDR2 is YSYEKL. The CDR3 runs 16 residues. V dropped 4 bases and J dropped 8; count of bases not matched to a gene: 13.

The chain has TRBV19 and TRBJ1-2, with TRBD1 matching 10 bases. The J segment lost 6 bases and the V segment lost 7 bases, leaving 2 bases of the junction unmatched. The CDR3 runs 12 residues. Germline V lookup: CDR1 LNHDA, CDR2 SQIVND (reference sequence). DNA of the CDR3: TGTGCCAGTACCGGGACAGGGGATGGCTACACCTTC. As protein: CASTGTGDGYTF.

The chain couples TRBV2 to TRBJ2-1; 11 bases map to TRBD2. Looked up from germline, CDR1 is SNHLY and CDR2 is FYNNEI. This CDR3 contains 15 residues. Trimming at V came to 3 bases and at J to 5 bases, leaving 3 bases not matched to a gene. As DNA, the CDR3 is TGTGCCAGCAGTGAGGGACTAGCGGACAACAATGAGCAGTTCTTC. Encoded protein: CASSEGLADNNEQFF.